These 5 T cell receptor beta chains originate from one sample sequenced in a study of T cells after yellow fever vaccination. TCRdb re-derived calls from the 5' RACE reads in MiXCR, one entry per CDR3 protein. The sample contains about 300,000 distinct CDR3 sequences, 8.7% of which appear only once. The sample consisted of CD4+ T cells sorted from PBMCs, taken 5 days after the yellow fever booster vaccination. The receptor set was obtained from a man aged 18-30 years who received the YFV17D yellow fever vaccine.

The V call is TRBV11-2, the J call TRBJ1-2, with 7 bases fitting TRBD1. CDR3 length equals 13 residues. CDR1 is SGHAT and CDR2 is FQNNGV in the germline V gene. J gave up 5 bases and V 4 bases, and 4 bases lay outside the gene matches. The CDR3 here is CASSSQTGYGYTF. Here the CDR3 DNA reads TGTGCCAGCAGCTCGCAGACAGGGTATGGCTACACCTTC.

This clonotype has more than one count but fewer than ten. The rearrangement uses TRBV30 and TRBJ2-7, with 11 bases identical to TRBD1. Germline CDR1 reads GTSNPN; CDR2 reads SVGIG (reference sequence). There are 14 residues in the CDR3. The ends lost 3 bases at V and 5 bases at J; junction bases unmatched: 6. CDR3 sequence: CAWSPGQGANEQYF. The CDR3 nucleotides are TGTGCCTGGAGCCCCGGACAGGGGGCCAACGAGCAGTACTTC.

The chain carries TRBV18 and TRBJ2-5; TRBD2 might be the D (6 bases). Germline assignment: CDR1 KGHSH and CDR2 LQKENI. The CDR3 covers 15 residues. V shed 6 bases and J shed 5 bases, with 19 bases lying between them. The CDR3 loop is CASSKGTQCGETQYF. The CDR3 nucleotides are TGTGCCAGCTCGAAGGGGACTCAGTGTGGGGAGACCCAGTACTTC.

This clonotype has only a few counts. The chain is built from TRBV4-2 and TRBJ2-2, with D unclear. Germline V gene sequence: CDR1 LGHNA, CDR2 YNFKEQ. CDR3 length equals 16 residues. Trimming shortened V by 0 bases and J by 3 bases, and 11 bases separated the two germline ends. This CDR3 reads CASSQDERTDTGELFF. For the CDR3, the DNA is TGTGCCAGCAGCCAAGATGAGAGAACTGACACCGGGGAGCTGTTTTTT.

V gene TRBV3-1 combines with J gene TRBJ2-1; TRBD1 matches 8 bases. Germline V gene sequence: CDR1 LGHDT, CDR2 YNNKEL (reference sequence). CDR3 length: 15 amino acids. The V and J ends lost 5 bases and 8 bases, in that order; junction bases with no gene match: 11. The DNA of the CDR3 is TGTGCCAGCAGCGCCGGCGTGGACAGGGAGTATGAGCAGTTCTTC. Translated: CASSAGVDREYEQFF.